These 13 T cell receptor beta chains were sequenced from one sample in a study of T cell clonality in common variable immunodeficiency. Profiling relied on immunoSEQ multiplex PCR, and the TCRdb table lists in-frame clones only, not all of them. The repertoire yields fewer than 75,000 clones, none seen only once; the top ten contain about 1.8%. The sample taken for sequencing was peripheral blood mononuclear cells. The receptors come from a person between 18 and 70 years old in good health.

This clone was found many times. The sequenced fragment ends 3 residues before the CDR3 boundary, so the rest is inferred from the germline J gene. The rearrangement uses TRBV5-1 and TRBJ1-2; D remains ambiguous. Germline V gene lookup returns CDR1 SGHRS and CDR2 YFSETQ. V was cut by 4 bases and J by 1 base, with 11 bases left in between. This CDR3 is 14 amino acids long. The CDR3 reads CASSVRQDNYGYTF. The covered CDR3 bases are TGCGCCAGCAGCGTACGCCAGGATAACTATGGC.

This clone was found many times. The read gets to within 3 residues of the CDR3 end, and the germline J gene fills in the rest. This chain uses TRBV29-1 with TRBJ2-7, with D perhaps assigned TRBD1 or TRBD2 (5 bases each). Germline V gene lookup returns CDR1 SQVTM and CDR2 ANQGSEA. The length of the CDR3 is 12 residues. V was trimmed by 6 bases and J by 3 bases, leaving 12 bases between them. CDR3 bases read: TGCAGCGTCCACCAGGGAGACTACGAG. Translation gives CSVHQGDYE. The complete CDR3 sequence is CSVHQGDYEQYF.

This clone was counted at least ten times. The read gets to within 3 residues of the CDR3 end, and the germline J gene fills in the rest. The chain is built from TRBV5-1 and TRBJ2-1; possibly TRBD2 for D (7 bases). The CDR3 is 19 residues long. The germline V gene has CDR1 SGHRS and CDR2 YFSETQ. The V gene lost 1 base and the J gene lost 1 base, with 21 bases spanning the gap. CDR3 sequence reads: CASSLPPGGQGRSYNEQFF. The CDR3 bases that were read are TGCGCCAGCAGCTTGCCACCCGGGGGGCAGGGCCGTTCCTACAATGAG. Based on the CDR3 plus reference TRBV5-1 and TRBJ2-1, the full variable domain is KAGVTQTPRYLIKTRGQQVTLSCSPISGHRSVSWYQQTPGQGLQFLFEYFSETQRNKGNFPGRFSGRQFSNSRSEMNVSTLELGDSALYLCASSLPPGGQGRSYNEQFFGPGTRLTVL.

This clone was counted at least ten times. The CDR3 extends 3 residues past the end of the read, so its final part is completed from the germline J gene. The chain is built from TRBV19 and TRBJ2-7, with 10 nucleotides matching TRBD1. V was pared by 5 bases and J by 5 bases, with 9 bases of the junction left unmatched. In germline, CDR1 is LNHDA, CDR2 SQIVND (reference sequence). The CDR3 totals 15 residues. CDR3 bases read: TGTGCCAGTAGTTCGGGGACAGGGGTTGGGAACGAG. Its translation: CASSSGTGVGNE. The entire CDR3 is CASSSGTGVGNEQYF.

This clone was counted many times. Read data end 3 residues before the CDR3 end; the end is taken from the germline J gene. J is TRBJ2-2 and V is TRBV5-1; perhaps TRBD2 as D (5 bases). The CDR3 runs to 17 residues. Trimming removed 0 bases from V and 4 bases from J, with 16 bases in between. Per the germline V gene, CDR1 is SGHRS and CDR2 is YFSETQ. CDR3 DNA, as far as it was read: TGCGCCAGCAGCTTGGTGGGCGGGCGGACTTTCACCGGGGAG. Translated, it gives CASSLVGGRTFTGE. The whole CDR3 protein is CASSLVGGRTFTGELFF. Combining the CDR3 with reference TRBV5-1 and TRBJ2-2 gives the whole variable domain KAGVTQTPRYLIKTRGQQVTLSCSPISGHRSVSWYQQTPGQGLQFLFEYFSETQRNKGNFPGRFSGRQFSNSRSEMNVSTLELGDSALYLCASSLVGGRTFTGELFFGEGSRLTVL.

This clone was observed at least ten times. The read ends 3 residues early relative to the CDR3; the germline J gene fills the gap. The V gene is TRBV2, the J gene TRBJ2-5, with D unresolved. V gave up 4 bases and J gave up 4 bases, with 16 bases separating them. CDR1 SNHLY and CDR2 FYNNEI come from the germline V gene. CDR3 length: 15 amino acids. CDR3 sequence: CASSGAKTPGETQYF. The sequenced part of the CDR3 DNA is TGTGCCAGCAGTGGCGCTAAGACCCCGGGAGAGACC. Using reference TRBV2 and TRBJ2-5 for the parts outside the CDR3, the full variable domain is EPEVTQTPSHQVTQMGQEVILRCVPISNHLYFYWYRQILGQKVEFLVSFYNNEISEKSEIFDDQFSVERPDGSNFTLKIRSTKLEDSAMYFCASSGAKTPGETQYFGPGTRLLVL.

This clone showed up just a few times. The read terminates 3 residues before the CDR3 end, so the remaining end is supplied by the germline J gene. The V and J genes are TRBV7-2 and TRBJ2-1; TRBD2 agrees at 8 bases. There are 13 residues in the CDR3. Looked up from germline, CDR1 is SGHTA and CDR2 is FQGNSA. Trimming took 1 base from V and 9 from J; bases not matched to a gene: 2. CDR3 bases read: TGTGCCAGCAGCTTAGGGACTAGCTTTGAG. Amino acids: CASSLGTSFE. The CDR3, in full, reads CASSLGTSFEQFF.

This clone was detected ten times or more. The CDR3 end is not reached by the read, which stops 3 residues before it; the germline J gene fills it in. The V gene is TRBV19, the J gene TRBJ2-3; maybe TRBD2 (6 bases). V was cut by 6 bases and J by 0 bases, with 22 bases left in between. The length of the CDR3 is 18 residues. Germline V gene lookup returns CDR1 LNHDA and CDR2 SQIVND (reference sequence). Incomplete CDR3 DNA: TGTGCCAGTAGCGACAAGCTTCCGGGACTCCGTAGCACAGATACG. Protein: CASSDKLPGLRSTDT. The full CDR3 sequence reads CASSDKLPGLRSTDTQYF.

This clone was counted many times. The DNA ends 3 residues before the CDR3 does, and the rest of the CDR3 is filled in from the germline J gene. The genes are TRBV7-9 and TRBJ1-1; D is uncertain. The ends were cut back, 1 base at V and 1 base at J, with 7 bases in the middle. Germline V lookup: CDR1 SEHNR, CDR2 FQNEAQ (reference sequence). The length of the CDR3 is 14 residues. The CDR3 DNA, read in part, is TGTGCCAGCAGCTTAGTCAGGCCGAACACTGAA. Translated, it gives CASSLVRPNTE. The CDR3, in full, reads CASSLVRPNTEAFF.

Ten or more counts support this clone. The read terminates 3 residues ahead of where the CDR3 ends, so the germline J gene completes it. The genes are TRBV20-1 and TRBJ2-3, with 7 bases lining up with TRBD1. In germline, CDR1 is DFQATT, CDR2 SNEGSKA (reference sequence). V shed 0 bases, J shed 1 base, and the junction held 7 bases outside the gene matches. There are 16 residues in the CDR3. CDR3 DNA (partial): TGCAGTGCTAGAGACCTGACAGGGTGGGGCACAGATACG. Translating gives CSARDLTGWGTDT. The entire CDR3 protein reads CSARDLTGWGTDTQYF.

This clone was detected ten times or more. The CDR3 end falls 3 residues outside the read, so it is completed with the germline J gene. The genes are TRBV5-1 and TRBJ1-3; 7 bases fit TRBD1. This CDR3 is 15 amino acids long. V trimming: 3 bases; J trimming: 0 bases; junction bases outside the gene matches: 3. Germline loops: CDR1 SGHRS, CDR2 YFSETQ. The covered CDR3 bases are TGCGCCAGCAGCTACTCAGGGGGCTCTGGAAACACC. This translates into CASSYSGGSGNT. The full CDR3 protein reads CASSYSGGSGNTIYF.

This clone was counted many times. This CDR3 reads CSVLGTSGPGGPYEQYF. The sequenced part of the CDR3 DNA is TGCAGCGTTCTCGGGACTAGCGGGCCCGGCGGGCCCTACGAG. The rearrangement uses TRBV29-1 and TRBJ2-7; 12 bases line up with TRBD2. The read terminates 3 residues ahead of where the CDR3 ends, so the germline J gene completes it. The CDR3 covers 17 residues. Germline trimming cut 5 bases from V and 2 bases from J; bases unmatched to any gene: 13. The germline gives CDR1 SQVTM, CDR2 ANQGSEA.

This clone was counted many times. The read ends 3 residues shy of where the CDR3 ends; the end is completed using the germline J gene. The chain has TRBV19 and TRBJ2-1, with 8 bases lining up with TRBD2. The germline V gene encodes CDR1 LNHDA and CDR2 SQIVND (reference sequence). CDR3 size: 14 residues. The V gene end was trimmed by 9 bases and the J gene end by 9 bases; junction bases not matched to a gene: 13. The CDR3 is CASAGTRVSFEQFF. The sequenced CDR3 bases are TGTGCCAGCGCCGGGACTAGAGTTTCGTTTGAG.